This T cell receptor beta chain was identified during a study of blood T cells in healthy people across ages. The study's findings and limits: The unsorted PBMCs prevented any conclusive comparison of naive versus antigen-experienced cells.

Trimming removed 2 bases from V and 3 bases from J; junction bases left unmatched: 6. The germline V gene has CDR1 SGHKS and CDR2 YYEKEE (reference sequence). CDR3 length: 15 residues. Combining a sample-barcoded 5' primer with a J-beta primer mix, a second PCR ran for about 6 to 12 cycles. TCRdb re-called the 5' RACE reads through MiXCR, storing one row per CDR3 protein. The sample has roughly 680,000 distinct CDR3 sequences, approximately 21% seen once. This clonotype was seen repeatedly, ten times or more. The target antigen is unknown. The specimen was blood. The TCR originated in a man between 65 and 85 years old in good health. The genes are TRBV5-5 and TRBJ2-7, with 9 bases aligning to TRBD1. CDR3 in DNA: TGTGCCAGCAGCTTTGTAGGACAGGGGTACTACGAGCAGTACTTC. Translation: CASSFVGQGYYEQYF.